The clone carrying this T cell receptor beta chain was counted only a few times. Its target is unknown. Expansion with viral peptide pools was applied to antigen-specific CD4+ T cells by the ViraFEST assay prior to sequencing. Following a roughly 11-day culture, CD4+ T cells were purified. Nucleocapsid antibodies were negative in the vaccine recipients, who had never had SARS-CoV-2 infection. A density of fewer than 2.5 million PBMC per well was used; these cells were cultured with about 9.1 IU/ml IL-2 and about 10 ug/ml peptides. Researchers swapped half the medium for IL-2 medium on both days 3 and 7. Germline CDR1 and CDR2: LGHNT and FRNRAP. The CDR3 has 14 residues. The V segment lost 7 bases and the J segment 1 base; nucleotides outside the gene matches: 3. The table came from immunoSEQ multiplex PCR; TCRdb's copy has only in-frame clones and leaves some out. The table records tens of thousands of clones, under 70% of them present only once.

This sample was taken from a study of vaccination effects on CD4 cells after COVID-19. Study conclusions and caveats: Clones that were induced by infection or by vaccine showed marked contraction late after vaccination.

This rearrangement joins TRBV12-5 to TRBJ2-1; 8 bases map to TRBD1. This sample comprised CD4+ T cells from PBMCs cultured with HCoV-OC43 spike peptides, obtained before COVID-19 vaccination. The subset here: HCoV-OC43 spike overlapping peptide pool stimulation. This TCR derives from a human donor who received a COVID-19 vaccine. The CDR3: CASAGDRSYNEQFF. The CDR3 region has the DNA TGTGCTAGTGCCGGGGACAGGTCCTACAATGAGCAGTTCTTC.